This entry lists 29 T cell receptor beta chains sequenced from one sample in a study of shared T cell receptors in the human thymus. Profiled with immunoSEQ multiplex PCR; TCRdb holds only in-frame clones, not every one. This table holds more than 300,000 clones, 85% to 95% found once. The sequencing input was thymocytes. These receptors came from a human donor.

V usage is TRBV10-3 and J usage is TRBJ1-5; no clear D gene. The germline V gene encodes CDR1 ENHRY and CDR2 SYGVKD. CDR3 length: 16 residues. Deletions cut 7 bases from V and 0 bases from J, with 16 bases between. The CDR3, as DNA: TGTGCCATCAAAGGCGGAGGTCCGTATAGCAATCAGCCCCAGCATTTT. Protein: CAIKGGGPYSNQPQHF.

This clone was recorded only once. This chain uses TRBV4-2 with TRBJ2-5, with a tentative D call TRBD2 (5 bases). The CDR3 sequence is 14 residues long. The germline CDR1 and CDR2 sequences are LGHNA and YNFKEQ. The V end was cut by 4 bases, the J end by 3 bases, with 12 bases between. CDR3 DNA: TGTGCCAGCAGCCCCTCGCACGGGGAAGAGACCCAGTACTTC. This gives the protein CASSPSHGEETQYF.

This rearrangement joins TRBV5-4 to TRBJ2-3; 9 bases match TRBD1. The V and J ends lost 4 bases and 5 bases, in that order; junction bases with no gene match: 8. The germline V gene encodes CDR1 SGHNT and CDR2 YYREEE (reference sequence). This CDR3 has 15 residues. This chain's CDR3 is CASSLPGTGIDTQYF. The CDR3 DNA reads TGTGCCAGCAGCCTGCCCGGGACAGGGATAGATACGCAGTATTTT.

This chain connects TRBV5-6 to TRBJ1-2; weak D call: TRBD1 (6 bases). Trimming removed 2 bases from V and 3 bases from J, with 23 bases in between. CDR3 length: 18 residues. In germline, CDR1 is SGHDT, CDR2 YYEEEE. CDR3 residues: CASSLRFMLQGGYYGYTF. Here the CDR3 DNA reads TGTGCCAGCAGCTTAAGGTTTATGTTACAGGGAGGATACTATGGCTACACCTTC.

CDR3 region: CASSKGVTEAFF. The CDR3 DNA reads TGTGCCAGTAGTAAAGGGGTCACTGAAGCTTTCTTT. The rearrangement links TRBV19 to TRBJ1-1; tentatively, D is TRBD1 (5 bases). The CDR3 loop spans 12 amino acids. The V and J ends lost 4 bases and 4 bases respectively, with 7 bases between them. Germline V gene sequence: CDR1 LNHDA, CDR2 SQIVND (reference sequence).

The chain links TRBV5-4 to TRBJ2-1; no definite D call. CDR1 is SGHNT, CDR2 YYREEE, per germline (reference sequence). The germline V and J ends were trimmed by 1 base and 5 bases, with 4 bases remaining between them. The CDR3 is 12 amino acids. This CDR3 is CASSLWNNEQFF. The CDR3 region has the DNA TGTGCCAGCAGCTTGTGGAACAATGAGCAGTTCTTC. The whole variable domain, filled in from reference TRBV5-4 and TRBJ2-1, reads ETGVTQSPTHLIKTRGQQVTLRCSSQSGHNTVSWYQQALGQGPQFIFQYYREEENGRGNFPPRFSGLQFPNYSSELNVNALELDDSALYLCASSLWNNEQFFGPGTRLTVL.

This clone was detected once. CDR3 bases: TGTGCCAGCAGTTACAAAGGACAGTCCCACTACGAGCAGTACTTC. It specifies CASSYKGQSHYEQYF. J is TRBJ2-7 and V is TRBV28; TRBD1 might be the D (6 bases). Germline V gives CDR1 MDHEN, CDR2 SYDVKM. Trimming removed 4 bases from V and 3 bases from J, with 16 bases in between. The CDR3 has 15 residues.

CDR3 amino acids: CASSLLDRGKDTQYF. DNA for the CDR3: TGTGCCAGCAGTTTACTCGACAGGGGCAAGGATACGCAGTATTTT. The chain joins TRBV27 to TRBJ2-3; 8 bases agree with TRBD1. The CDR3 sequence is 15 residues long. Germline assignment: CDR1 MNHEY and CDR2 SMNVEV (reference sequence). Trimming took 2 bases from V and 6 from J; bases not matched to a gene: 7.

On this clone itself: Other nucleotide sequences in the sample specify the same CDR3. This chain joins TRBV6-4 and TRBJ2-3; 13 nucleotides align to TRBD2. V lost 3 bases and J lost 3; bases outside the gene matches: 3. This CDR3 region has 16 residues. CDR1 and CDR2 from the germline V gene are MRHNA and SNTAGT. CDR3 sequence: CASSETSGRSTDTQYF. Written as DNA, the CDR3 is TGTGCCAGCAGTGAGACTAGCGGGAGGAGTACAGATACGCAGTATTTT.

V usage is TRBV7-2 and J usage is TRBJ2-4; 7 bases align to TRBD2. The CDR3 contains 17 residues. CDR1 SGHTA and CDR2 FQGNSA come from the germline V gene. For the CDR3, the DNA is TGTGCAACCTGGTCCCGTCTAGCGGTCCTAGCCAAAAACATTCAGTACTTC. This codes for CATWSRLAVLAKNIQYF.

The chain joins TRBV2 to TRBJ2-3; TRBD2 matches 14 bases. V dropped 4 bases and J dropped 3; count of bases not matched to a gene: 18. Germline assignment: CDR1 SNHLY and CDR2 FYNNEI. This CDR3 comprises 21 residues. The CDR3 DNA sequence: TGTGCCAGCAGTGCACGTACCGGGACTAGCGGGAGTAGGTGGGCAACAGATACGCAGTATTTT. Its protein is CASSARTGTSGSRWATDTQYF. Combining the CDR3 with reference TRBV2 and TRBJ2-3 gives the whole variable domain EPEVTQTPSHQVTQMGQEVILRCVPISNHLYFYWYRQILGQKVEFLVSFYNNEISEKSEIFDDQFSVERPDGSNFTLKIRSTKLEDSAMYFCASSARTGTSGSRWATDTQYFGPGTRLTVL.

Written as DNA, the CDR3 is TGTGCCAGCAGTTACTCAAGCGGGGGTTCCTACAATGAGCAGTTCTTC. It encodes CASSYSSGGSYNEQFF. The genes are TRBV6-5 and TRBJ2-1; 8 bases fit TRBD2. The germline gives CDR1 MNHEY, CDR2 SVGAGI. This CDR3 contains 16 residues. The trim removed 0 bases at V and 1 base at J, leaving 2 bases unmatched.

This chain joins TRBV4-1 and TRBJ2-5, with TRBD2 matching over 10 bases. V gave up 5 bases and J gave up 2 bases; unmatched junction bases: 23. Germline CDR1 MGHRA, CDR2 YSYEKL. The CDR3 loop spans 21 amino acids. DNA of the CDR3: TGCGCCAGCAGCTTCCCAAATGGGCTAGCGGGAGATAGTTGGAGACAAGAGACCCAGTACTTC. Protein sequence: CASSFPNGLAGDSWRQETQYF.

V and J are TRBV27 and TRBJ1-5, with D tentatively TRBD1 (6 bases). The length of the CDR3 is 14 residues. CDR1 MNHEY and CDR2 SMNVEV come from the germline V gene (reference sequence). V was shortened by 6 bases and J by 3 bases, with 12 bases between the two germline ends. CDR3 in amino acids: CASSPDSFNQPQHF. The CDR3 nucleotides are TGTGCCAGCAGCCCGGACAGCTTCAATCAGCCCCAGCATTTT.

The CDR3, as DNA: TGTGCCAGCTCAAACGGAGACTACGAGCAGTACTTC. It specifies CASSNGDYEQYF. The chain recombines TRBV2 with TRBJ2-7; D is ambiguous. The germline CDR1 and CDR2 sequences are SNHLY and FYNNEI. With 8 bases removed from V and 3 bases from J, the gap between germline ends came to 11 bases. The CDR3 totals 12 residues.

This chain connects TRBV27 to TRBJ2-1; D is uncertain. Trimming took 7 bases from V and 7 from J, leaving 8 bases between them. This CDR3 has 11 residues. Per germline, CDR1 MNHEY and CDR2 SMNVEV (reference sequence). In nucleotides, the CDR3 is TGTGCCAGCATCTATTCGAATGAGCAGTTCTTC. Its protein product is CASIYSNEQFF.

The chain links TRBV7-9 to TRBJ2-1, with 9 bases matching TRBD2. CDR3 size: 14 residues. Germline lookup yields CDR1 SEHNR and CDR2 FQNEAQ (reference sequence). The V gene end was trimmed by 4 bases and the J gene end by 9 bases; junction bases not matched to a gene: 7. The CDR3 sequence: CASSSRTSESEQFF. The DNA of the CDR3 is TGTGCCAGCAGCTCTAGGACTAGCGAAAGTGAGCAGTTCTTC.

V and J are TRBV11-2 and TRBJ2-7; perhaps TRBD1 as D (5 bases). Trimming pared 5 bases from V and 7 bases from J, leaving 15 bases between. The CDR3 is 13 residues long. In germline, CDR1 is SGHAT, CDR2 FQNNGV. The CDR3 reads CASSLDRLLEQYF. The CDR3 region has the DNA TGTGCCAGCAGCCTCGACAGATTATTAGAGCAGTACTTC.

This clone was counted once. The V gene is TRBV7-9, the J gene TRBJ2-1; 9 nucleotides align to TRBD2. The CDR3 runs to 16 residues. Trimming removed 5 bases from V and 5 bases from J; junction bases left unmatched: 10. In germline, CDR1 is SEHNR, CDR2 FQNEAQ (reference sequence). In DNA, the CDR3 is TGTGCCAGCAGCCCGGAGACTAGCGGTAACCACAATGAGCAGTTCTTC. It specifies CASSPETSGNHNEQFF.

The chain carries TRBV10-1 and TRBJ2-7; D not certain. Per the germline V gene, CDR1 is WNHNN and CDR2 is SYGVQD (reference sequence). The CDR3 totals 19 residues. Trimming took off 2 bases at V and 7 bases at J, with 30 bases between the two ends. Here the CDR3 DNA reads TGCGCCAGCAGTGAGGACCCAAACGGGTTCAAGGATAGTGGGTATGAGCAGTACTTC. Amino acid sequence: CASSEDPNGFKDSGYEQYF.

The rearrangement uses TRBV2 and TRBJ1-3; no clear D. The CDR3 runs to 13 residues. Germline V gives CDR1 SNHLY, CDR2 FYNNEI. Trimming removed 9 bases at V and 0 bases at J, with 9 bases between. The CDR3 DNA sequence: TGTGCCAGAACTGATGTCTCTGGAAACACCATATATTTT. It yields the protein CARTDVSGNTIYF. The complete variable domain, with remaining parts taken from reference TRBV2 and TRBJ1-3, reads EPEVTQTPSHQVTQMGQEVILRCVPISNHLYFYWYRQILGQKVEFLVSFYNNEISEKSEIFDDQFSVERPDGSNFTLKIRSTKLEDSAMYFCARTDVSGNTIYFGEGSWLTVV.

This chain connects TRBV11-2 to TRBJ1-2; 9 nucleotides match TRBD1. Germline lookup yields CDR1 SGHAT and CDR2 FQNNGV. Trimming took 5 bases from V and 6 from J; bases not matched to a gene: 7. The CDR3 has 14 amino acids. CDR3 nucleotide sequence: TGTGCCAGCAGCCCGGAGGGACAGGGACATGGCTACACCTTC. Translated, it gives CASSPEGQGHGYTF.

The CDR3 nucleotides read TGTGCCAGCAGCTTAGGTCAGGATCAGAACACCGGGGAGCTGTTTTTT. Protein product: CASSLGQDQNTGELFF. The chain combines TRBV11-3 with TRBJ2-2; no clear D. V was shortened by 1 base and J by 1 base, with 10 bases between the two germline ends. The germline V gene has CDR1 SGHNT and CDR2 YENEEA. There are 16 residues in the CDR3.

The chain joins TRBV30 to TRBJ1-2; 11 nucleotides line up with TRBD1. CDR1 and CDR2 from the germline V gene are GTSNPN and SVGIG (reference sequence). V lost 2 bases, J lost 5 bases, and 4 bases stayed unmatched. The CDR3 spans 14 residues. CDR3: CAWSPGQGEYGYTF. Here the CDR3 DNA reads TGTGCCTGGAGTCCGGGACAGGGGGAGTATGGCTACACCTTC.

This clone has only one observation. This rearrangement joins TRBV7-6 to TRBJ2-1; D not certain. Trimming cost V 3 bases and J 7 bases, with 7 bases left between them. Germline CDR1 SGHVS, CDR2 FNYEAQ. The CDR3 has 12 amino acids. CDR3 amino acids: CASSFGRNEQFF. The CDR3 DNA follows: TGTGCCAGCAGCTTTGGTAGGAATGAGCAGTTCTTC.

The chain carries TRBV18 and TRBJ2-1; 10 nucleotides align to TRBD2. The germline CDR1 and CDR2 sequences are KGHSH and LQKENI. The CDR3 contains 17 residues. J was trimmed by 6 bases and V by 4 bases; bases with no gene match: 12. This CDR3 is CASSQDETSGSFNEQFF. For the CDR3, the DNA is TGTGCCAGCTCACAGGACGAGACTAGCGGGTCTTTCAATGAGCAGTTCTTC.

The chain recombines TRBV5-6 with TRBJ1-3; D is possibly TRBD1 (5 bases). The CDR3 is made up of 16 amino acids. CDR1 and CDR2 (germline): SGHDT, YYEEEE. V was shortened by 5 bases and J by 0 bases, with 15 bases between the two germline ends. The CDR3 DNA follows: TGTGCCAGCAGTCTTCTAACGGGGGTCTCTGGAAACACCATATATTTT. Translation gives CASSLLTGVSGNTIYF.

The chain combines TRBV28 with TRBJ2-1; 9 bases match TRBD2. This CDR3 region has 16 residues. V shed 5 bases and J 1 base; nucleotides not matched to a gene: 6. CDR1 is MDHEN, CDR2 SYDVKM, per germline. CDR3 nucleotides: TGTGCCAGCAGTCAAAATAGCGGGAGTTCCTACAATGAGCAGTTCTTC. Amino acids: CASSQNSGSSYNEQFF.

This chain joins TRBV10-1 and TRBJ2-3, with D possibly matching TRBD1 (5 bases). CDR1 WNHNN and CDR2 SYGVQD come from the germline V gene (reference sequence). The V gene lost 0 bases and the J gene lost 2 bases, with 18 bases spanning the gap. The CDR3 has 18 amino acids. Here the CDR3 reads CASSESWGRLSYTDTQYF. The CDR3 DNA sequence: TGCGCCAGCAGTGAGTCTTGGGGCCGCCTAAGCTACACAGATACGCAGTATTTT.